The present T cell receptor (beta chain) was sequenced within a study of neurological immune-mediated disorders. 5'RACE with 10-nucleotide random UMIs generated the cDNA. Via MiXCR, TCRdb re-called the 5' RACE reads, giving one row per CDR3 protein. The table includes 81,000 or so distinct CDR3 sequences, about 13% detected once. Trimming at V came to 2 bases and at J to 9 bases, leaving 6 bases not matched to a gene. This CDR3 region has 15 residues. CDR1 is SQVTM, CDR2 ANQGSEA, per germline. Time point indicated: longitudinal time-point 2. Many counts were recorded for this clonotype. Material: PBMCs. This receptor was identified in a female donor with HTLV-1-associated myelopathy (HAM/TSP). The rearrangement joins TRBV29-1 to TRBJ2-1, with 14 positions matching TRBD2. The CDR3 DNA reads TGCAGCGTTGAATGGACTAGCGGGGGGTTCGGTGAGCAGTTCTTC. Translation: CSVEWTSGGFGEQFF.